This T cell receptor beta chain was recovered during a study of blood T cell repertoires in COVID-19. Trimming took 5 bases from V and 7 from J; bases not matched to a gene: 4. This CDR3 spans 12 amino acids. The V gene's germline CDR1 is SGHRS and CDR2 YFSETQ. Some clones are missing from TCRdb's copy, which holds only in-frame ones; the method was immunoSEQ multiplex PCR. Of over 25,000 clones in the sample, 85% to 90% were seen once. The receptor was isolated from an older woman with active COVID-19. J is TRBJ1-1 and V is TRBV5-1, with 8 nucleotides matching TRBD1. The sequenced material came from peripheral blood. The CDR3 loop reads CASSKQGDEAFF. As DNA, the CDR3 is TGCGCCAGCAGTAAACAGGGGGATGAAGCTTTCTTT.